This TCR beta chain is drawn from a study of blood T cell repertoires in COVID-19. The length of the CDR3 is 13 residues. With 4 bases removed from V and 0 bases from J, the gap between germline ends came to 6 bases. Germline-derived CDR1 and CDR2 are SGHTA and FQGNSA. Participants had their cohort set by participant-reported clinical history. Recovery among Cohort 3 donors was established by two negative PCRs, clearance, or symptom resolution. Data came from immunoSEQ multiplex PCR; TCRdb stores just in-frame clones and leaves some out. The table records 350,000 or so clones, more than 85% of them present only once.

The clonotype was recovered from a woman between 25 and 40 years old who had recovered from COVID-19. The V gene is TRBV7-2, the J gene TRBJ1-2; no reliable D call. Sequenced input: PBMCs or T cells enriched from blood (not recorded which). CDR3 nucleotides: TGTGCCAGCAGCTCCGGGTCTAACTATGGCTACACCTTC. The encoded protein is CASSSGSNYGYTF.